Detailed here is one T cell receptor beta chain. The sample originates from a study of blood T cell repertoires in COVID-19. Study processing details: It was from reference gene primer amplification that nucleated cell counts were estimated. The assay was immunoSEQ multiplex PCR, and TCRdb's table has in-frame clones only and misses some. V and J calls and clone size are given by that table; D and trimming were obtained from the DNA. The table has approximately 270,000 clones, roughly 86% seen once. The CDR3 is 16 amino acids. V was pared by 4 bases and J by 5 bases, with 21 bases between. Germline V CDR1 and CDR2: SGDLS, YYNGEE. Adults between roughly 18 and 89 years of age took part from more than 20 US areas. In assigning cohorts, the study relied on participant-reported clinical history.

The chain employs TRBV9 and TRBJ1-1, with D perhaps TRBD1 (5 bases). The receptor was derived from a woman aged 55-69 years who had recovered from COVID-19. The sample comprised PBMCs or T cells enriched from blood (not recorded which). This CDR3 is CASSSQAGDVKTEAFF. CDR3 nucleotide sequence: TGTGCCAGCAGCTCCCAGGCGGGGGACGTAAAAACTGAAGCTTTCTTT.